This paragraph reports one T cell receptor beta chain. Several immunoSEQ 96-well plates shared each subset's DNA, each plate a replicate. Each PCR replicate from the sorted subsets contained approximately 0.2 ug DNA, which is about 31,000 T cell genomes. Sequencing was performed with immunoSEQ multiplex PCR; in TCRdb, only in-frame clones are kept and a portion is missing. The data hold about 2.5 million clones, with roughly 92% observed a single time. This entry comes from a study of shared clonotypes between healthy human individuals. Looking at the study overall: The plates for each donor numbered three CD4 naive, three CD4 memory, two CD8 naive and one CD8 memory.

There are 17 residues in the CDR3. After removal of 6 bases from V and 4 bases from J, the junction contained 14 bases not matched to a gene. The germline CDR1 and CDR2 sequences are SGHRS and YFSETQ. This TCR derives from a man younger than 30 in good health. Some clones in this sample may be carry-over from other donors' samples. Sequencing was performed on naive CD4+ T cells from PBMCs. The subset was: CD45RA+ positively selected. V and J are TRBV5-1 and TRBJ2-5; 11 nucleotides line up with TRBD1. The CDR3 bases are TGCGCCAGCACCCTCTCTCCGGGACAGGGGGGAGGAGAGACCCAGTACTTC. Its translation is CASTLSPGQGGGETQYF.